The entry below gives a single T cell receptor (beta chain) sequence along with its context. The antigen remains undetermined. The junction and the germline gene differ at one end; a read error may be behind it. The entry originates in a study of shared clonotypes between healthy human individuals. Sequencing used immunoSEQ multiplex PCR; TCRdb keeps in-frame clones, though not all of them. This table holds 500,000 to 650,000 clones, 70% to 80% found once. Germline CDR1 and CDR2: SGDLS and YYNGEE. The CDR3 contains 15 residues. Study observations and caveats: In having few donors, the study represented limited genetic and exposure-history diversity. An effect of sequencing depth on clonotype sharing among donors was expected.

Unsorted material relied on tens of millions of PBMCs as the source of genomic DNA. Sequenced: PBMCs. The chain is built from TRBV9 and TRBJ2-2; D perhaps matches TRBD2 (5 bases). The receptor was isolated from a middle-aged woman in good health. Some clones in this sample may be carry-over from other donors' samples. The CDR3 reads CASSGPPGMSGELFF. The CDR3 DNA reads as TGTGCCAGCAGCGGCCCGCCGGGAATGTCCGGGGAGTTGTTTTTT.